This T cell receptor (beta chain) stems from a study of cytomegalovirus exposure and HLA in healthy donors. Background on the study: Most donors, roughly 84% of over 300 genotyped, fell in the Caucasian-associated ancestry cluster. Findings and caveats of the study: Analysis was carried out at a later point, and it linked a missense DCLRE1C variant to TCR beta V- and J-gene trimming. Investigators reported 150 to 200 TCR beta chains as tied to cytomegalovirus.

The CDR3 has 14 residues. Trimming took 10 bases from V and 0 from J, leaving 16 bases between them. Germline loops: CDR1 LNHDA, CDR2 SQIVND (reference sequence). To note about this clone: Its cognate antigen is unknown.

PCR primers comprised 60 Vbeta and 13 Jbeta primers. Data came from immunoSEQ multiplex PCR; TCRdb stores just in-frame clones and leaves some out. This sample's table has 85,000 to 110,000 clones. The chain is built from TRBV19 and TRBJ2-7, with D possibly matching TRBD2 (6 bases). The TCR was taken from a man aged 35 to 55 in good health and CMV-seronegative. The sequenced material came from PBMCs. The CDR3 DNA is TGTGCCAAACCGCGGGGAAGGAACTCCTACGAGCAGTACTTC. Amino acid sequence: CAKPRGRNSYEQYF.